This T cell receptor beta chain was identified in a study of cytomegalovirus exposure and HLA in healthy donors. This clone was detected only a few times. Its antigen is unknown. With 60 Vbeta and 13 Jbeta primers, the PCR was carried out. TCRdb keeps only in-frame clones here, not all; method: immunoSEQ multiplex PCR. The table has some 120,000 clones, over 60% seen once. The CDR3 is 18 amino acids. The germline gives CDR1 LNHDA, CDR2 SQIVND (reference sequence). Trimming shortened V by 0 bases and J by 2 bases, and 18 bases separated the two germline ends. General study results and limits: Cytomegalovirus-associated status was assigned to more than 150 TCR beta chains. Reported results showed that the classifier diagnosed cytomegalovirus status with high specificity and sensitivity. Later analysis revealed greater clonal expansion in HLA-associated TCR beta chains than in equally common others.

Material for sequencing was PBMCs. The V and J genes are TRBV19 and TRBJ2-3; D not certain. This receptor was identified in a man in his forties in good health and CMV-seropositive. This CDR3 reads CASSIDQEDHGFTDTQYF. The CDR3 coding sequence is TGTGCCAGTAGTATAGATCAAGAGGATCACGGATTCACAGATACGCAGTATTTT.